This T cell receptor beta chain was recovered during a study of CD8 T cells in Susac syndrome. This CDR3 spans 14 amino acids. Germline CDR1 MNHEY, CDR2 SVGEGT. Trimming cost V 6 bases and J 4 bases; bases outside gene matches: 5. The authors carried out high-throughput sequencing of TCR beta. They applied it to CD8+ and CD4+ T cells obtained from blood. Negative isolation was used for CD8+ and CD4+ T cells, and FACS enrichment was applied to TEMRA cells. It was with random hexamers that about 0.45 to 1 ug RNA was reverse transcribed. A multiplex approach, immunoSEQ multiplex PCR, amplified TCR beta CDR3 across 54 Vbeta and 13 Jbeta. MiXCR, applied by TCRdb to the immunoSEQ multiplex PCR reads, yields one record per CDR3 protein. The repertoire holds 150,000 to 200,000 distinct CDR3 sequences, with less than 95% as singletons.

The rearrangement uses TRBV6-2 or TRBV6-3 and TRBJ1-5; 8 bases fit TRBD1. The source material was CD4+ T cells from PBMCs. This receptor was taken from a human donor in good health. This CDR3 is CASSRTGWNQPQHF. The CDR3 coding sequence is TGTGCCAGCAGCCGGACAGGGTGGAATCAGCCCCAGCATTTT.